Presented here are 31 T cell receptor beta chains from one specimen sequenced in a study of shared clonotypes between healthy human individuals. TCRdb's copy holds only in-frame clones and misses some; the assay was immunoSEQ multiplex PCR. The data hold roughly 2.4 million clones, with approximately 95% observed a single time. The sample was naive CD4+ T cells sorted from blood. Regarding subset: CD45RA+ positively selected. These receptors came from a man between 18 and 29 years old in good health.

The V gene is TRBV11-3, the J gene TRBJ2-3, with D perhaps TRBD2 (6 bases). V was clipped by 5 bases and J by 2 bases, with 8 bases between them. Germline CDR1 is SGHNT and CDR2 is YENEEA. This CDR3 comprises 13 residues. The CDR3 region has the DNA TGTGCCAGCAGCCGGACTATCACAGATACGCAGTATTTT. Its protein product is CASSRTITDTQYF.

This chain links TRBV5-5 with TRBJ1-2; TRBD1 agrees at 9 bases. CDR1 is SGHKS, CDR2 YYEKEE, per germline (reference sequence). This CDR3 has 14 amino acids. J was trimmed by 4 bases and V by 4 bases; bases with no gene match: 5. The CDR3 here is CASSPRTGVYGYTF. Written as DNA, the CDR3 is TGTGCCAGCAGCCCGAGGACAGGGGTCTATGGCTACACCTTC.

The CDR3 protein is CASSLRQDGPYEQYF. The CDR3 DNA sequence: TGTGCCAGTAGTCTAAGACAGGATGGTCCCTACGAGCAGTACTTC. V usage is TRBV19 and J usage is TRBJ2-7; TRBD1 is a possible D gene (6 bases). This CDR3 is built from 15 residues. V lost 5 bases, J lost 2 bases, and 16 bases lay in between. Germline V gives CDR1 LNHDA, CDR2 SQIVND (reference sequence).

The chain employs TRBV2 and TRBJ2-5; a possible D gene is TRBD1 (6 bases). Trimming removed 4 bases at V and 5 bases at J, with 17 bases between. Germline CDR1 reads SNHLY; CDR2 reads FYNNEI. The CDR3 runs 15 residues. CDR3 amino acids: CASSAVQGNRETQYF. CDR3 coding DNA: TGTGCCAGCAGTGCCGTACAGGGAAATCGGGAGACCCAGTACTTC.

CDR3 loop: CASSQDPVGQHGSPLHF. The DNA of the CDR3 is TGCGCCAGCAGCCAAGATCCGGTAGGACAGCATGGTTCACCCCTCCACTTT. The gene calls are TRBV4-1 and TRBJ1-6, with a possible D match to TRBD1 (6 bases). This CDR3 comprises 17 residues. V gave up 0 bases and J gave up 9 bases, with 18 bases separating them. Germline V gene lookup returns CDR1 MGHRA and CDR2 YSYEKL.

This chain uses TRBV12-5 with TRBJ2-1; tentative D call: TRBD1 (6 bases). The CDR3 is made up of 14 amino acids. CDR1 and CDR2 (germline): LGHNT, FRNRAP. Deletions cut 1 base from V and 7 bases from J, with 11 bases between. CDR3 residues: CASGLEGERNEQFF. In nucleotides, the CDR3 is TGTGCTAGTGGTTTGGAGGGGGAGCGGAATGAGCAGTTCTTC.

The chain recombines TRBV19 with TRBJ2-2; 7 bases line up with TRBD2. This CDR3 has 15 residues. Germline V gene data show CDR1 as LNHDA and CDR2 as SQIVND (reference sequence). After removal of 10 bases from V and 1 base from J, the junction contained 9 bases not matched to a gene. The CDR3 DNA reads TGTGCCACCTGCCGGGGGGAATTGAACACCGGGGAGCTGTTTTTT. It yields the protein CATCRGELNTGELFF.

This chain connects TRBV5-1 to TRBJ2-5; 13 bases align to TRBD2. The germline V gene has CDR1 SGHRS and CDR2 YFSETQ. Unmatched junction bases numbered 4, after V lost 4 bases and J lost 1 base. The CDR3 extends over 16 amino acids. The DNA of the CDR3 is TGCGCCAGCAGCCTGGGACTAGCGGGACCCCAAGAGACCCAGTACTTC. Translated, it gives CASSLGLAGPQETQYF.

The V call is TRBV5-1, the J call TRBJ1-4, with no clear D. Germline V gives CDR1 SGHRS, CDR2 YFSETQ. This CDR3 has 16 amino acids. Trimming removed 7 bases from V and 0 bases from J, with 16 bases in between. This CDR3 reads CASSSQTHSTNEKLFF. CDR3 DNA sequence: TGCGCCAGCTCGAGCCAGACCCATTCAACTAATGAAAAACTGTTTTTT.

The chain is built from TRBV30 and TRBJ2-3; D remains ambiguous. V shed 8 bases and J shed 2 bases, with 14 bases lying between them. CDR3 length: 13 residues. CDR1 and CDR2 from the germline V gene are GTSNPN and SVGIG (reference sequence). This CDR3 is CAGNLGYTDTQYF. Here the CDR3 DNA reads TGTGCCGGGAACCTTGGATACACAGATACGCAGTATTTT.

V is TRBV6-5 and J is TRBJ1-5, with TRBD1 identical over 12 bases. J gave up 6 bases and V 5 bases, and 5 bases lay outside the gene matches. CDR3 length equals 15 residues. Germline-derived CDR1 and CDR2 are MNHEY and SVGAGI. In nucleotides, the CDR3 is TGTGCCAGCAGTCCGGGACAGGGGGCTGGTCAGCCCCAGCATTTT. It specifies CASSPGQGAGQPQHF.

The V and J genes are TRBV6-1 and TRBJ1-4; weak D call: TRBD1 (6 bases). Trimming pared 1 base from V and 6 bases from J, leaving 9 bases between. CDR3 length equals 14 residues. CDR1 MNHNS and CDR2 SASEGT come from the germline V gene. The CDR3 here is CASSEVYRDEKLFF. The CDR3 nucleotides are TGTGCCAGCAGTGAAGTTTACAGGGATGAAAAACTGTTTTTT.

The V and J genes are TRBV25-1 and TRBJ1-4; D gene unclear. V gave up 2 bases and J gave up 5 bases, with 15 bases separating them. The CDR3 runs 16 residues. The germline V gene has CDR1 MGHDK and CDR2 SYGVNS. The DNA for the CDR3 is TGTGCCAGCAGTGAACTAATTGGAGTTTCAAATGAAAAACTGTTTTTT. Protein product: CASSELIGVSNEKLFF.

This rearrangement joins TRBV9 to TRBJ2-7; 7 positions agree with TRBD2. The germline V gene has CDR1 SGDLS and CDR2 YYNGEE. The CDR3 has 16 amino acids. With 0 bases clipped from V and 0 bases from J, the junction kept 6 bases outside the gene matches. The CDR3 is CASSVDAGAISYEQYF. The CDR3 nucleotides are TGTGCCAGCAGCGTAGATGCGGGAGCGATCTCCTACGAGCAGTACTTC.

This clone was detected only a few times. The same CDR3 can be traced to other DNA sequences in this sample. V is TRBV6-5 and J is TRBJ2-7, with 9 bases identical to TRBD2. After removal of 5 bases from V and 3 bases from J, the junction contained 2 bases not matched to a gene. Germline V gene data show CDR1 as MNHEY and CDR2 as SVGAGI. The CDR3 covers 13 residues. The CDR3 region has the DNA TGTGCCAGCAGTCTTAGCGGGGGCTACGAGCAGTACTTC. It translates to CASSLSGGYEQYF.

The chain is built from TRBV5-1 and TRBJ2-3; TRBD1 agrees at 10 bases. This CDR3 region has 15 residues. Looked up from germline, CDR1 is SGHRS and CDR2 is YFSETQ. The J segment lost 4 bases and the V segment lost 6 bases, leaving 8 bases of the junction unmatched. The CDR3 region is CASTLTGGPSDTQYF. The CDR3 bases are TGCGCCAGCACCCTGACAGGGGGCCCATCAGATACGCAGTATTTT.

The rearrangement links TRBV5-1 to TRBJ2-6; D not certain. There are 17 residues in the CDR3. With 7 bases removed from V and 0 bases from J, the gap between germline ends came to 17 bases. Germline V CDR1 and CDR2: SGHRS, YFSETQ. This chain's CDR3 is CASLANPTTSGANVLTF. CDR3 DNA: TGCGCCAGCTTGGCCAACCCGACAACCTCTGGGGCCAACGTCCTGACTTTC.

The chain carries TRBV30 and TRBJ2-1; tentative D call: TRBD2 (5 bases). This CDR3 is built from 14 residues. Per the germline V gene, CDR1 is GTSNPN and CDR2 is SVGIG (reference sequence). Trimming cost V 4 bases and J 8 bases, with 18 bases left between them. In nucleotides, the CDR3 is TGTGCCTGGAATTTAAGGTGGGAGAATCATGAGCAGTTCTTC. It specifies CAWNLRWENHEQFF.

The rearrangement joins TRBV21-1 to TRBJ2-1; TRBD2, the table's D call, lacks a check against the DNA. TRBV21-1 is termed a pseudogene. The CDR3 loop spans 16 amino acids. CDR3 nucleotide sequence: TGTGCCAGCAGCCCTATTCTTAGCGGGAGAGACAATGAGCAGTTCTTC. Protein sequence: CASSPILSGRDNEQFF.

Turning to this clone: A read error may account for a junction end that differs from germline. DNA of the CDR3: TGCGCCAGCAGCTTGGATAGCGGGAACTCGAACTTC. Translating gives CASSLDSGNSNF. The V and J genes are TRBV5-1 and TRBJ2-7, with 8 bases fitting TRBD2. CDR1 and CDR2 from the germline V gene are SGHRS and YFSETQ. CDR3 length: 12 amino acids.

V usage is TRBV9 and J usage is TRBJ1-2; the D is unclear. The CDR3 is 13 amino acids. V lost 4 bases and J 8 bases, leaving 15 bases between the germline ends. Germline V gene data show CDR1 as SGDLS and CDR2 as YYNGEE. The CDR3 DNA follows: TGTGCCAGCAGCCCCAGCCTGGAATGGGGCTACACCTTC. Amino acid sequence: CASSPSLEWGYTF.

About this clone: The same CDR3 is also encoded by other DNA sequences in this sample. The chain carries TRBV30 and TRBJ2-2, with a possible D match to TRBD1 (5 bases). In germline, CDR1 is GTSNPN, CDR2 SVGIG (reference sequence). V was pared by 2 bases and J by 5 bases, with 6 bases between. The CDR3 loop spans 12 amino acids. The CDR3 loop reads CAWSSGTGELFF. The CDR3 DNA sequence: TGTGCCTGGAGTTCAGGGACCGGGGAGCTGTTTTTT.

The rearrangement uses TRBV6-5 and TRBJ1-1; D is unresolved. Germline CDR1 reads MNHEY; CDR2 reads SVGAGI. Trimming pared 7 bases from V and 4 bases from J, leaving 16 bases between. The CDR3 contains 14 residues. CDR3 loop: CASTSKVPGTEAFF. CDR3 sequence (DNA): TGTGCCAGCACGTCCAAAGTGCCAGGCACTGAAGCTTTCTTT.

This rearrangement joins TRBV19 to TRBJ2-1; D possibly corresponds to TRBD1 (6 bases). Trimming cost V 6 bases and J 0 bases, with 15 bases left between them. The CDR3 consists of 16 residues. The V gene's germline CDR1 is LNHDA and CDR2 SQIVND (reference sequence). The CDR3 coding sequence is TGTGCCAGTAGCCTTCTAGGGGACAACTCCTACAATGAGCAGTTCTTC. Residues: CASSLLGDNSYNEQFF.

V and J are TRBV5-3 and TRBJ1-1; perhaps TRBD1 as D (6 bases). TRBV5-3 is classed as an ORF, of uncertain function. The CDR3 consists of 17 residues. Trimming took off 0 bases at V and 0 bases at J, with 15 bases between the two ends. CDR3 sequence reads: CARSLETGGGVNTEAFF. Written as DNA, the CDR3 is TGTGCCAGAAGCTTGGAGACAGGTGGGGGCGTGAACACTGAAGCTTTCTTT.

This clone was found once. This chain links TRBV7-3 with TRBJ1-1; 8 nucleotides agree with TRBD1. Per the germline V gene, CDR1 is SGHTA and CDR2 is FQGTGA. V shed 4 bases, J shed 0 bases, and the junction held 4 bases outside the gene matches. This CDR3 contains 15 residues. The CDR3 region is CASSSQGAMNTEAFF. For the CDR3, the DNA is TGTGCCAGCAGCTCGCAGGGGGCTATGAACACTGAAGCTTTCTTT.

The chain carries TRBV6-5 and TRBJ2-1; D is possibly TRBD2 (6 bases). CDR3 size: 13 residues. Deletions cut 8 bases from V and 6 bases from J, with 14 bases between. Per germline, CDR1 MNHEY and CDR2 SVGAGI. The CDR3, as DNA: TGTGCCAGCTCATTACTAGCCTCCAATGAGCAGTTCTTC. Translated, it gives CASSLLASNEQFF.

V gene TRBV5-1 combines with J gene TRBJ2-1; D might be TRBD2 (5 bases). Germline V lookup: CDR1 SGHRS, CDR2 YFSETQ. This CDR3 comprises 13 residues. Trimming shortened V by 0 bases and J by 7 bases, and 8 bases separated the two germline ends. The CDR3 protein is CASSLGLQNEQFF. The CDR3 DNA reads as TGCGCCAGCAGCTTGGGACTACAAAATGAGCAGTTCTTC. Using reference TRBV5-1 and TRBJ2-1 for the parts outside the CDR3, the full variable domain is KAGVTQTPRYLIKTRGQQVTLSCSPISGHRSVSWYQQTPGQGLQFLFEYFSETQRNKGNFPGRFSGRQFSNSRSEMNVSTLELGDSALYLCASSLGLQNEQFFGPGTRLTVL.

The chain joins TRBV7-9 to TRBJ2-5; D may correspond to TRBD1 or TRBD2 (5 bases each). The CDR3 totals 15 residues. CDR1 and CDR2 from the germline V gene are SEHNR and FQNEAQ (reference sequence). V was pared by 5 bases and J by 4 bases, with 17 bases between. The CDR3 loop reads CASSQMRRGAETQYF. DNA of the CDR3: TGTGCCAGCAGCCAAATGAGAAGAGGGGCAGAGACCCAGTACTTC.

Details on this clone: The same CDR3 also results from other DNA sequences found in this sample. The chain joins TRBV9 to TRBJ1-5; D is uncertain. This CDR3 is 14 amino acids long. V was shortened by 2 bases and J by 0 bases, with 6 bases between the two germline ends. Per germline, CDR1 SGDLS and CDR2 YYNGEE. The CDR3 spells CASSVEDSNQPQHF. The CDR3 coding sequence is TGTGCCAGCAGCGTTGAAGATAGCAATCAGCCCCAGCATTTT.

The chain recombines TRBV30 with TRBJ1-1; D remains unclear. This CDR3 is 13 amino acids long. Trimming pared 3 bases from V and 3 bases from J, leaving 11 bases between. Germline V CDR1 and CDR2: GTSNPN, SVGIG (reference sequence). Here the CDR3 reads CAWRAELYTEAFF. The CDR3 nucleotides read TGTGCCTGGAGAGCAGAGCTATACACTGAAGCTTTCTTT.